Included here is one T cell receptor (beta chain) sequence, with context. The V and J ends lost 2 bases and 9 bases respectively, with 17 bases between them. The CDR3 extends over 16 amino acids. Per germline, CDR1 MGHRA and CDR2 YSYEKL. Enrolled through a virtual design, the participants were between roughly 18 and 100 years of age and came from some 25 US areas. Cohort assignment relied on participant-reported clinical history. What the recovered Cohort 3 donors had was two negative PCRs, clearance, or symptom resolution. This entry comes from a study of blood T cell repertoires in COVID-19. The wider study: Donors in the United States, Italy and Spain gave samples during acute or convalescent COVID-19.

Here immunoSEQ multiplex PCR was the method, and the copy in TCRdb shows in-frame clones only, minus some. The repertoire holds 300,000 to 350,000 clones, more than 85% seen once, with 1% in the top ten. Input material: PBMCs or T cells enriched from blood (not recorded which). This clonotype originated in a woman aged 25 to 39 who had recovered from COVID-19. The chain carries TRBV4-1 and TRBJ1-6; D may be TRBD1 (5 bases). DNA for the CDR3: TGCGCCAGCAGCCAATCCCCGGGAGGGGCGCGTTCACCCCTCCACTTT. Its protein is CASSQSPGGARSPLHF.